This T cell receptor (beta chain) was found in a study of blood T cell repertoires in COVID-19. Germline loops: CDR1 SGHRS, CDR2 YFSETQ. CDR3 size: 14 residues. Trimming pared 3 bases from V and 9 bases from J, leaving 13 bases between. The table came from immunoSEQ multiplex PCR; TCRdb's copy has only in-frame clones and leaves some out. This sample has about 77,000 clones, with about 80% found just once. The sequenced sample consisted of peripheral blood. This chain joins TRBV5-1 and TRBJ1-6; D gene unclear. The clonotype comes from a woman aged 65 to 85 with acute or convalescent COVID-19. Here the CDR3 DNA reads TGCGCCAGCAGCTCCGGCCAACCGGGTTCACCCCTCCACTTT. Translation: CASSSGQPGSPLHF.